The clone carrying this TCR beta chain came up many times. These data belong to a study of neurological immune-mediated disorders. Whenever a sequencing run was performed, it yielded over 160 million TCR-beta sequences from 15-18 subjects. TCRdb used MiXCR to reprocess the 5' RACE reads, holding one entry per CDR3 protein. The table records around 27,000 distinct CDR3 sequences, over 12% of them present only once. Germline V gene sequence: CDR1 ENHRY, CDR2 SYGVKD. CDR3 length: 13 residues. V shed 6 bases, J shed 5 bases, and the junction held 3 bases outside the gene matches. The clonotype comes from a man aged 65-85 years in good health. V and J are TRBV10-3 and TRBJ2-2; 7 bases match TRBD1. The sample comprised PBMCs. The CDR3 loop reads CAIRGTVTGELFF. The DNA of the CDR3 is TGTGCCATCAGGGGGACAGTAACCGGGGAGCTGTTTTTT.